Each of the 14 T cell receptor beta chains below was sequenced from the same sample in a study of T cell repertoires in cytomegalovirus infection. TCRdb analysed the reads with MiXCR anew, one entry per CDR3 protein. The sample consists of nearly 450,000 distinct CDR3 sequences, approximately 30% of them appearing once. Sequenced: PBMCs. The source is a human donor in good health (CMV status not recorded). Some clones in this sample may be carry-over from other donors' samples.

Only a few counts were recorded for this clonotype. The chain joins TRBV19 to TRBJ2-7, with TRBD1 matching over 8 bases. The CDR3 loop spans 14 amino acids. Germline lookup yields CDR1 LNHDA and CDR2 SQIVND (reference sequence). V gave up 4 bases and J gave up 3 bases; unmatched junction bases: 5. The CDR3 sequence: CASSTGTGGYEQYF. The CDR3 coding sequence is TGTGCCAGTAGTACTGGGACAGGTGGCTACGAGCAGTACTTC.

The chain joins TRBV14 to TRBJ1-3, with no clear D. This CDR3 contains 15 residues. Trimming took 1 base from V and 7 from J, leaving 14 bases between them. Per the germline V gene, CDR1 is SGHDN and CDR2 is FVKESK. The chain's CDR3 is CASSQGRPNRNTIYF. The CDR3 DNA is TGTGCCAGCAGCCAAGGCAGGCCCAATCGGAACACCATATATTTT.

The chain employs TRBV4-1 and TRBJ1-4, with TRBD1 matching 10 bases. Unmatched junction bases numbered 7, after V lost 3 bases and J lost 6 bases. CDR1 is MGHRA and CDR2 is YSYEKL in the germline V gene. This CDR3 is 16 amino acids long. The CDR3 is CASSHRGQGEDEKLFF. CDR3 DNA: TGCGCCAGCAGCCATCGCGGACAGGGGGAAGATGAAAAACTGTTTTTT.

This clonotype was observed a few times. V and J are TRBV5-4 and TRBJ2-3; tentative D call: TRBD2 (6 bases). Germline values: CDR1 SGHNT, CDR2 YYREEE (reference sequence). The V and J ends lost 4 bases and 5 bases respectively, with 20 bases between them. This CDR3 region has 16 residues. CDR3 DNA: TGTGCCAGCAGCCACGGGGGTGGAGGGGCCAAAGATACGCAGTATTTT. Translated: CASSHGGGGAKDTQYF.

This clonotype was picked up a small number of times. This chain connects TRBV15 to TRBJ1-1; D perhaps matches TRBD1 (5 bases). CDR1 LNHNV and CDR2 YYDKDF come from the germline V gene (reference sequence). V was pared by 1 base and J by 1 base, with 7 bases between. The CDR3 spans 14 residues. CDR3 in DNA: TGTGCCACCAGCAGAGGACAGAAGAACACTGAAGCTTTCTTT. Translating it yields CATSRGQKNTEAFF.

Details on this clonotype: A much larger clone differs from this one at a single base, so this may be a read error. This chain connects TRBV7-6 to TRBJ1-6; D remains unclear. The CDR3 loop spans 17 amino acids. Germline V CDR1 and CDR2: SGHVS, FNYEAQ. The CDR3 DNA sequence: TGTGTCAGCACCATAGAAGAAGGTGCGAGTTTAAGTTCACCCCTCCACTTT. Its translation: CVSTIEEGASLSSPLHF.

The rearrangement joins TRBV5-1 to TRBJ2-1, with D possibly being TRBD1 (6 bases). The V gene lost 1 base and the J gene lost 3 bases, with 20 bases spanning the gap. The CDR3 extends over 18 amino acids. Germline CDR1 reads SGHRS; CDR2 reads YFSETQ. Here the CDR3 reads CASSLWGTSAGVYNEQFF. The CDR3 region has the DNA TGCGCCAGCAGCTTGTGGGGGACGTCGGCAGGGGTCTACAATGAGCAGTTCTTC.

The chain couples TRBV5-1 to TRBJ1-5, with D perhaps matching TRBD1 (6 bases). The germline V gene has CDR1 SGHRS and CDR2 YFSETQ. Deletions cut 4 bases from V and 3 bases from J, with 14 bases between. The CDR3 contains 15 residues. This CDR3 is CASSTGLGDNQPQHF. For the CDR3, the DNA is TGCGCCAGCAGCACAGGGTTAGGTGACAATCAGCCCCAGCATTTT.

This clonotype appeared many times. The V gene is TRBV7-2, the J gene TRBJ1-5; unclear D gene. Trimming removed 1 base from V and 3 bases from J, with 10 bases in between. This CDR3 is built from 15 residues. Germline-derived CDR1 and CDR2 are SGHTA and FQGNSA. The CDR3 bases are TGTGCCAGCAGCTTAGGTGGGGAATTCAATCAGCCCCAGCATTTT. This encodes CASSLGGEFNQPQHF.

The chain couples TRBV5-4 to TRBJ2-1; TRBD1 agrees at 8 bases. The CDR3 sequence is 15 residues long. With 4 bases clipped from V and 8 bases from J, the junction kept 11 bases outside the gene matches. Germline assignment: CDR1 SGHNT and CDR2 YYREEE (reference sequence). CDR3 coding DNA: TGTGCCAGCAGCCCCCCGGACAGGGCTATCTATGAGCAGTTCTTC. This encodes CASSPPDRAIYEQFF.

The rearrangement uses TRBV11-1 and TRBJ2-5, with TRBD2 as a possible D gene (6 bases). The CDR3 sequence is 14 residues long. CDR1 and CDR2 (germline): SGHAT, FQDESV (reference sequence). The V gene lost 5 bases and the J gene lost 1 base, with 11 bases spanning the gap. CDR3 nucleotides: TGTGCCAGCAGCAAAGCCGGGGGCCAAGAGACCCAGTACTTC. The encoded protein is CASSKAGGQETQYF.

This clonotype showed up many times. This chain joins TRBV7-9 and TRBJ2-2; 8 nucleotides align to TRBD2. From germline, CDR1 is SEHNR and CDR2 FQNEAQ (reference sequence). This CDR3 has 16 residues. V shed 4 bases, J shed 6 bases, and the junction held 10 bases outside the gene matches. The CDR3 DNA reads as TGTGCCAGCAGCTCCGGAAAGAGCGGGGGTCCCGGGGAGCTGTTTTTT. Encoded protein: CASSSGKSGGPGELFF.

This clonotype was picked up many times. V is TRBV7-6 and J is TRBJ1-2; D is unclear. V was clipped by 5 bases and J by 4 bases, with 20 bases between them. The germline gives CDR1 SGHVS, CDR2 FNYEAQ. The CDR3 loop spans 16 amino acids. The CDR3, as DNA: TGTGCCAGCAGCCTAAACCCGACTACAGAGATCTATGGCTACACCTTC. Residues: CASSLNPTTEIYGYTF.

This clonotype was detected ten times or more. The V gene is TRBV7-9, the J gene TRBJ2-1, with no clear D. Per the germline V gene, CDR1 is SEHNR and CDR2 is FQNEAQ (reference sequence). The V gene lost 1 base and the J gene lost 1 base, with 5 bases spanning the gap. This CDR3 is built from 14 residues. CDR3 DNA: TGTGCCAGCAGCTTAGAGGGTTCCTACAATGAGCAGTTCTTC. Its translation: CASSLEGSYNEQFF.